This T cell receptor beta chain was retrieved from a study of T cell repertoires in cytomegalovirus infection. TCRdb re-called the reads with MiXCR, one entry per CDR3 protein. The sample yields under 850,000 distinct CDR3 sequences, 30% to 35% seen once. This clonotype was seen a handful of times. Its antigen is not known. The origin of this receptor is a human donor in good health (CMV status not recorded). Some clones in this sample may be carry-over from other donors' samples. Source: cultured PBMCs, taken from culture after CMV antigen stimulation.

The CDR3 coding sequence is TGCAGTGCTTCGGACAGACGTAACTATGGCTACACCTTC. Translation gives CSASDRRNYGYTF. The genes are TRBV20-1 and TRBJ1-2; possibly TRBD1 for D (6 bases). The germline gives CDR1 DFQATT, CDR2 SNEGSKA (reference sequence). CDR3 length equals 13 residues. V lost 5 bases and J lost 1, with 11 bases in between.